The 24 T cell receptor beta chains reported below all come from one sample, sequenced in a study of PD-1 blockade in classical Hodgkin lymphoma. This table comes from immunoSEQ multiplex PCR, and its TCRdb copy is limited to in-frame clones, with some not included. The table records approximately 84,000 clones, approximately 86% of them present only once. Time point reported: cycle 4 day 1 (C4D1), after more than five weeks of nivolumab. Relapses following autologous stem cell transplantation were seen in all patients, with brentuximab vedotin exposure varying. The sequenced sample was peripheral blood mononuclear cells (PBMCs), obtained before the fourth cycle of nivolumab. These receptor sequences come from a human donor with classical Hodgkin lymphoma.

The chain employs TRBV5-4 and TRBJ2-7; D perhaps matches TRBD1 (6 bases). Deletions cut 2 bases from V and 1 base from J, with 16 bases between. Germline V CDR1 and CDR2: SGHNT, YYREEE (reference sequence). The CDR3 consists of 16 residues. The CDR3 sequence is CASSLTGTSFSYEQYF. The CDR3 region has the DNA TGTGCCAGCAGCTTAACCGGGACAAGCTTTTCCTACGAGCAGTACTTC.

This sequence joins TRBV4-2 and TRBJ2-3; D could derive from TRBD1 or TRBD2 (5 bases each). The CDR3 sequence is 16 residues long. The germline V gene has CDR1 LGHNA and CDR2 YNFKEQ. The germline V and J ends were trimmed by 4 bases and 0 bases, with 14 bases remaining between them. CDR3 nucleotides: TGTGCCAGCAGCCGAACCGGGGCGGAGAGCACAGATACGCAGTATTTT. Its translation is CASSRTGAESTDTQYF.

The chain joins TRBV9 to TRBJ2-5; TRBD1 matches at 7 bases. CDR1 is SGDLS, CDR2 YYNGEE, per germline. V lost 1 base to trimming and J lost 2 bases; unmatched junction nucleotides: 5. CDR3 length: 15 residues. The CDR3 region is CASSVRWDRQETQYF. The CDR3, as DNA: TGTGCCAGCAGCGTACGGTGGGACAGACAAGAGACCCAGTACTTC.

V usage is TRBV5-1 and J usage is TRBJ2-7, with a tentative D call TRBD2 (5 bases). Per the germline V gene, CDR1 is SGHRS and CDR2 is YFSETQ. Trimming pared 1 base from V and 1 base from J, leaving 12 bases between. CDR3 size: 15 residues. For the CDR3, the DNA is TGCGCCAGCAGCTTGAGCGGTGCGGAATCCTACGAGCAGTACTTC. Amino acid sequence: CASSLSGAESYEQYF.

J is TRBJ2-1 and V is TRBV5-1; TRBD2 aligns across 12 bases. Germline CDR1 and CDR2: SGHRS and YFSETQ. The CDR3 runs to 17 residues. Unmatched junction bases numbered 4, after V lost 0 bases and J lost 3 bases. In DNA, the CDR3 is TGCGCCAGCAGCTTGGCGGGACTAGCGGGCTACTACAATGAGCAGTTCTTC. Protein product: CASSLAGLAGYYNEQFF. Drawing the rest from reference TRBV5-1 and TRBJ2-1, the complete variable domain is KAGVTQTPRYLIKTRGQQVTLSCSPISGHRSVSWYQQTPGQGLQFLFEYFSETQRNKGNFPGRFSGRQFSNSRSEMNVSTLELGDSALYLCASSLAGLAGYYNEQFFGPGTRLTVL.

V is TRBV7-6 and J is TRBJ2-7, with D uncertain. Trimming left V 5 bases short and J 0 bases short, with 14 bases between. The CDR3 has 15 residues. In germline, CDR1 is SGHVS, CDR2 FNYEAQ. CDR3 nucleotide sequence: TGTGCCAGCAGCGACGGGCCCATAAGCTCCTACGAGCAGTACTTC. This codes for CASSDGPISSYEQYF.

The rearrangement uses TRBV2 and TRBJ2-7; D ambiguous. CDR1 is SNHLY, CDR2 FYNNEI, per germline. V shed 9 bases and J shed 2 bases, with 8 bases lying between them. CDR3 length: 11 residues. The CDR3 nucleotides are TGTGCCAGAGGCCAAACCTACGAGCAGTACTTC. Translating gives CARGQTYEQYF.

The chain recombines TRBV19 with TRBJ1-1, with TRBD1 identical over 7 bases. CDR1 is LNHDA, CDR2 SQIVND, per germline (reference sequence). V shed 4 bases and J 0 bases; nucleotides not matched to a gene: 5. This CDR3 region has 15 residues. The CDR3 DNA follows: TGTGCCAGTAGTAGCCAGGGACAGATGAACACTGAAGCTTTCTTT. Protein product: CASSSQGQMNTEAFF.

The chain recombines TRBV6-5 with TRBJ2-1; D remains unclear. The V gene lost 4 bases and the J gene lost 0 bases, with 10 bases spanning the gap. CDR3 length: 15 residues. Germline V gives CDR1 MNHEY, CDR2 SVGAGI. The CDR3 DNA reads as TGTGCCAGCAGTTTAACAGAGAGCTCCTACAATGAGCAGTTCTTC. Translating gives CASSLTESSYNEQFF.

This chain connects TRBV10-3 to TRBJ2-7; 7 nucleotides match TRBD1. With 5 bases clipped from V and 4 bases from J, the junction kept 2 bases outside the gene matches. Germline loops: CDR1 ENHRY, CDR2 SYGVKD. The CDR3 consists of 12 residues. The CDR3 DNA follows: TGTGCCATCAGTCAACAGGGGTACGAGCAGTACTTC. It specifies CAISQQGYEQYF.

The chain joins TRBV11-2 to TRBJ2-3; D uncertain. This CDR3 is built from 13 residues. Trimming left V 2 bases short and J 4 bases short, with 7 bases between. Germline V gene data show CDR1 as SGHAT and CDR2 as FQNNGV. CDR3 in amino acids: CASSLPPADTQYF. CDR3 in DNA: TGTGCCAGCAGCTTACCCCCCGCAGATACGCAGTATTTT.

The J gene is TRBJ1-3, the V gene TRBV11-2; D not resolved. V lost 3 bases to trimming and J lost 0 bases, with 9 bases between them. Looked up from germline, CDR1 is SGHAT and CDR2 is FQNNGV. The CDR3 has 15 amino acids. The CDR3: CASSLLVSSGNTIYF. CDR3 bases: TGTGCCAGCAGCTTGCTGGTCTCCTCTGGAAACACCATATATTTT.

V usage is TRBV7-9 and J usage is TRBJ2-7; 8 bases are shared with TRBD1. Germline V gives CDR1 SEHNR, CDR2 FQNEAQ (reference sequence). The CDR3 consists of 16 residues. The trim removed 4 bases at V and 1 base at J, leaving 9 bases unmatched. CDR3 coding DNA: TGTGCCAGCAGCTCGGACAGGGCTGCCGGGTCCTACGAGCAGTACTTC. As protein: CASSSDRAAGSYEQYF.

The chain is built from TRBV4-2 and TRBJ2-1; 7 bases are a match to TRBD2. From germline, CDR1 is LGHNA and CDR2 YNFKEQ. The ends lost 2 bases at V and 4 bases at J; junction bases unmatched: 8. This CDR3 spans 16 amino acids. CDR3 DNA sequence: TGTGCCAGCAGCCAACCGACTAGCTTGCCATACAATGAGCAGTTCTTC. Translated: CASSQPTSLPYNEQFF.

V and J are TRBV9 and TRBJ1-2; D may be TRBD1 (6 bases). Trimming stripped 0 bases from V and 1 base from J, with 13 bases between. Germline assignment: CDR1 SGDLS and CDR2 YYNGEE. This CDR3 is 16 amino acids long. CDR3 in DNA: TGTGCCAGCAGCGTAGGGTCAGGGGCCCTTAACTATGGCTACACCTTC. This gives the protein CASSVGSGALNYGYTF.

The chain recombines TRBV5-4 with TRBJ2-6, with D possibly being TRBD1 or TRBD2 (6 bases each). CDR1 SGHNT and CDR2 YYREEE come from the germline V gene (reference sequence). The V and J ends lost 0 bases and 2 bases respectively, with 9 bases between them. The CDR3 is 16 residues long. The CDR3 nucleotides read TGTGCCAGCAGCTTGGGGGGGGACACTGGGGCCAACGTCCTGACTTTC. Encoded protein: CASSLGGDTGANVLTF.

The V gene is TRBV10-3, the J gene TRBJ2-3; D is perhaps TRBD1 or TRBD2 (6 bases each). The CDR3 totals 11 residues. Per the germline V gene, CDR1 is ENHRY and CDR2 is SYGVKD. V was cut by 10 bases and J by 2 bases, with 7 bases left in between. This chain's CDR3 is CATGATDTQYF. CDR3 in DNA: TGTGCCACGGGGGCCACAGATACGCAGTATTTT.

In its sample, this clone was seen once. The CDR3 region is CAWSGTYNEQFF. As DNA, the CDR3 is TGTGCCTGGAGTGGGACCTACAATGAGCAGTTCTTC. The genes are TRBV30 and TRBJ2-1, with D uncertain. Per the germline V gene, CDR1 is GTSNPN and CDR2 is SVGIG (reference sequence). Trimming took off 1 base at V and 2 bases at J, with 3 bases between the two ends. CDR3 length equals 12 residues.

This clone is a singleton in its sample. The chain combines TRBV5-4 with TRBJ2-7; D is tentatively TRBD1 or TRBD2 (7 bases each). The germline CDR1 and CDR2 sequences are SGHNT and YYREEE (reference sequence). V was trimmed by 4 bases and J by 0 bases, leaving 17 bases between them. CDR3 length: 16 amino acids. The CDR3 DNA follows: TGTGCCAGCAGCACCCCGGGCAGGGGGGGCTCCTACGAGCAGTACTTC. It yields the protein CASSTPGRGGSYEQYF.

The chain links TRBV9 to TRBJ1-4, with D possibly matching TRBD1 (5 bases). This CDR3 has 14 amino acids. Germline V gene sequence: CDR1 SGDLS, CDR2 YYNGEE. V gave up 4 bases and J gave up 5 bases, with 12 bases separating them. CDR3 coding DNA: TGTGCCAGCAGCCAGGCAGGGCAGAATGAAAAACTGTTTTTT. Residues: CASSQAGQNEKLFF.

The genes are TRBV7-2 and TRBJ1-3; D not resolved. This CDR3 is 15 amino acids long. Trimming shortened V by 3 bases and J by 0 bases, and 9 bases separated the two germline ends. Germline CDR1 and CDR2: SGHTA and FQGNSA. Written as DNA, the CDR3 is TGTGCCAGCAGCTTTGCGGGGTTCTCTGGAAACACCATATATTTT. Protein: CASSFAGFSGNTIYF. Using reference TRBV7-2 and TRBJ1-3 for the parts outside the CDR3, the full variable domain is GAGVSQSPSNKVTEKGKDVELRCDPISGHTALYWYRQSLGQGLEFLIYFQGNSAPDKSGLPSDRFSAERTGGSVSTLTIQRTQQEDSAVYLCASSFAGFSGNTIYFGEGSWLTVV.

This clone was counted once. The chain combines TRBV6-1 with TRBJ1-5, with D maybe TRBD1 (6 bases). Germline CDR1 MNHNS, CDR2 SASEGT. V was trimmed by 8 bases and J by 8 bases, leaving 16 bases between them. The CDR3 contains 13 residues. CDR3 nucleotide sequence: TGTGCCAGCCGCCGGGGGGCCGGGGAGCCCCAGCATTTT. Translated: CASRRGAGEPQHF.

The rearrangement links TRBV30 to TRBJ2-7; TRBD1 agrees at 9 bases. The CDR3 covers 15 residues. Trimming cost V 2 bases and J 4 bases; bases outside gene matches: 9. The germline V gene encodes CDR1 GTSNPN and CDR2 SVGIG (reference sequence). For the CDR3, the DNA is TGTGCCTGGAGTTCCGACAGGGGGAATCCTTACGAGCAGTACTTC. This encodes CAWSSDRGNPYEQYF.

V usage is TRBV7-2 and J usage is TRBJ2-7, with 8 positions matching TRBD1. Unmatched junction bases numbered 1, after V lost 5 bases and J lost 4 bases. This CDR3 spans 12 amino acids. Germline assignment: CDR1 SGHTA and CDR2 FQGNSA. CDR3 sequence (DNA): TGTGCCAGCAGCCGGGACAGGTACGAGCAGTACTTC. It yields the protein CASSRDRYEQYF.